Sequencing of this TCR beta chain was carried out in a study of vaccination and CD4 T cells after COVID-19. TCRdb ran MiXCR on the PCR reads and lists one entry per CDR3 protein. Counted here are tens of thousands of distinct CDR3 sequences, about 60% occurring once; the ten biggest clones make up about 1.1%. The junction had 17 bases not matched to a gene; V was cut back by 3 bases and J by 6 bases. Per the germline V gene, CDR1 is LNHDA and CDR2 is SQIVND (reference sequence). This CDR3 region has 19 residues. The chain carries TRBV19 and TRBJ1-1; 12 nucleotides align to TRBD1. This specimen consisted of CD4+ T cells from blood, obtained before SARS-CoV-2 vaccination. The TCR sequence derives from a human donor who had recovered from COVID-19. CDR3 nucleotides: TGTGCCAGTAGTATGCTCTACCCATCGGGACAGGGGGCGCGTGCTGAAGCTTTCTTT. It encodes CASSMLYPSGQGARAEAFF.